This T cell receptor beta chain was captured in a study of blood T cell repertoires in COVID-19 (dated by TCRdb to the early 2020s). At the level of the whole study: Collaborator samples came from the United States, Italy and Spain and covered acute and convalescent phases of COVID-19. The prospective study material was composed of cDNA or gDNA derived from T cells, B-cell-depleted T cells, or PBMCs. Deeply sampled blood TCRbeta repertoires from subjects exposed to, actively infected with, or recovered from COVID-19 were included in the dataset. A freely available public database, intended as a resource for researchers studying the immune response to SARS-CoV-2, is where the repertoires were released. Samples were obtained from the ongoing ImmuneRACE study (first 160 participants) and from about 1,300 subjects provided by 6 global collaborators. A de-identified subject ID, COVID-19 status, age in years and sex were almost always included in the sample metadata. Where available, HLA class I and class II types were taken from metadata supplied by the sample provider and were not determined by assay-based typing.

Notes on this clone: The target of this receptor is not known. Per-nucleotide qualities are absent, and no much larger clonotype sits a single base away.

TCRbeta CDR3 regions were amplified from genomic DNA by means of the immunoSEQ Assay, a bias-controlled multiplex PCR. On the authors' methods: Within the assay, amplification of reference gene primers was used to estimate how many nucleated cells each sample contained. Sequence reads were collapsed and filtered to measure the absolute abundance of every unique TCRbeta CDR3 rearrangement. For each sample, productive Simpson clonality was calculated as the square root of Simpson's diversity index over productive rearrangements. TCRdb's version of the immuneACCESS table is confined to in-frame rearrangements and falls short of the full clone set. An unresolved V gene accounts for under half of the shortfall where checked; the remainder is of unknown origin. The DNA was the basis for D and trimming; V, J and clone size are from that table. This sample is represented by about 210,000 clones; 82% of them were singletons. The ten largest clones take up about 4.8% of the sample.

The paper's findings and limits, for the study overall: Clinical and demographic metadata were provided uncurated, with the amount varying by source and participant.

At one collaborating source in Seattle, patients were enrolled during active infection and were followed longitudinally through the course of disease. Whole blood was collected in K2EDTA tubes by collaborating institutions according to the institutions' own protocols. For TCRbeta analysis, collaborator samples were shipped as frozen whole blood, as isolated PBMCs, or as DNA extracted from either sample type. After removal of 5 bases from V and 5 bases from J, the junction retains 11 bases not matched to a gene. Its CDR3 holds 17 amino acids, cysteine through phenylalanine. Left in the record is the CDR3 DNA by itself, 51 bases read in frame from the first base. The germline V gene sets CDR1 to SGHAT and CDR2 to FQNNGV.

The chain couples TRBV11-2 to TRBJ2-5; a stretch of 13 junction bases matches TRBD2. Sequencing was carried out using peripheral blood. The sequence derives from a woman aged 70-85 years with COVID-19, enrolled during active disease. CDR3 region: CASSPGTSGTATETQYF. At the DNA level, the sequence is TGTGCCAGCAGCCCGGGGACTAGCGGGACTGCAACGGAGACCCAGTACTTC.